A few counts support the clone carrying this T cell receptor beta chain. No antigen is known for it. Researchers prepared the TCRbeta library using unique molecular identifiers, the study reports. TCRdb re-analysed the PCR reads in MiXCR, keeping a single row per CDR3 protein. The sample lists approximately 44,000 distinct CDR3 sequences, roughly 5% occurring once. The data were obtained in a study of T-cell reconstitution after alpha-beta-depleted transplantation in children. The study's findings and limits: T-cell counts and diversity at one year following transplant were attributed mainly to newly produced T cells. Some patients showed high day-60 TCRbeta diversity, which derived from surviving recipient T cells and thymic progenitors. After transplant, at about two months, alpha-beta T cells were reportedly derived from several hundred expanded graft clones.

V gave up 5 bases and J gave up 5 bases; unmatched junction bases: 8. This CDR3 spans 15 amino acids. The V gene's germline CDR1 is SGHTA and CDR2 FQGNSA. The chain recombines TRBV7-2 with TRBJ2-5; 10 bases map to TRBD1. The specimen comprised PBMCs, mostly from graft donor cells, sampled 60 days after TCRalphabeta/CD19-depleted stem cell transplant. The sequence was obtained from a female patient aged 2 to 10 who had a stem cell transplant for aplastic anemia, so the T cells may come from the graft donor. The CDR3 sequence is CASSRPGTGAETQYF. The CDR3 nucleotides read TGTGCCAGCAGCCGACCCGGGACAGGGGCCGAGACCCAGTACTTC.